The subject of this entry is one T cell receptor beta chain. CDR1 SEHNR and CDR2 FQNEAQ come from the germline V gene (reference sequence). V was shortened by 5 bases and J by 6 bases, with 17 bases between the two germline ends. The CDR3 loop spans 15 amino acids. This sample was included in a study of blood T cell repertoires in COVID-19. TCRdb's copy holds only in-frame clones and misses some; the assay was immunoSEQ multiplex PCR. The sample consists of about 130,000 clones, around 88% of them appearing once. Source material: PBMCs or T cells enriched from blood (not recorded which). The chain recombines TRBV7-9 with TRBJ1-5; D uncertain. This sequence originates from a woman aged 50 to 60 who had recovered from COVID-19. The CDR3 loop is CASSAEGFLVQPQHF. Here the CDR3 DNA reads TGTGCCAGCAGCGCCGAGGGTTTCCTAGTTCAGCCCCAGCATTTT. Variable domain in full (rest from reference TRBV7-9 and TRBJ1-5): DTGVSQNPRHKITKRGQNVTFRCDPISEHNRLYWYRQTLGQGPEFLTYFQNEAQLEKSRLLSDRFSAERPKGSFSTLEIQRTEQGDSAMYLCASSAEGFLVQPQHFGDGTRLSIL.